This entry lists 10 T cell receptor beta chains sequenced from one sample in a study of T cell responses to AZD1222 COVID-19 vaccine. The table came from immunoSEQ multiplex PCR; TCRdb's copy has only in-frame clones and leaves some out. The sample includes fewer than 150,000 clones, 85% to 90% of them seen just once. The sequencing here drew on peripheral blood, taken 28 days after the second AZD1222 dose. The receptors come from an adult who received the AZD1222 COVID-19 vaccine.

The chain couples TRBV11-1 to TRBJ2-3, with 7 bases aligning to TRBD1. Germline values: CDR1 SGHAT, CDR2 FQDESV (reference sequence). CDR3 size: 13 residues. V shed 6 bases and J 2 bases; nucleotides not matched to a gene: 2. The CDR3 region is CASRDRDTDTQYF. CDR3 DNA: TGTGCCAGCAGAGACAGGGACACAGATACGCAGTATTTT.

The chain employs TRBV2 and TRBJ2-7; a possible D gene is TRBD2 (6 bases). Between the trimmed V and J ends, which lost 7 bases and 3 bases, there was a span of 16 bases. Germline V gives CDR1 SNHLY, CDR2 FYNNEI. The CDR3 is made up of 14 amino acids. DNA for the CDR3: TGTGCCAGCACTCTGGCGGGGCGAAGCTACGAGCAGTACTTC. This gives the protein CASTLAGRSYEQYF.

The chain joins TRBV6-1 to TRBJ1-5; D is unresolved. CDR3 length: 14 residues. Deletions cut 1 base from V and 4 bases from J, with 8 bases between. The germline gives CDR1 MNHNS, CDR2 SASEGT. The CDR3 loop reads CASSEVTINQPQHF. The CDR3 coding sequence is TGTGCCAGCAGTGAAGTGACAATTAATCAGCCCCAGCATTTT.

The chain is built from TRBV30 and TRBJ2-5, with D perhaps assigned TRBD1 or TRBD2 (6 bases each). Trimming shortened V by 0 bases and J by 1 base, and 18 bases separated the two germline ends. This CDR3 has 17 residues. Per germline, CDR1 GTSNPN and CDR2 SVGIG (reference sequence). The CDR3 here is CAWSVHGGRLGQETQYF. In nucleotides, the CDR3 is TGTGCCTGGAGTGTTCATGGGGGGCGCTTGGGCCAAGAGACCCAGTACTTC.

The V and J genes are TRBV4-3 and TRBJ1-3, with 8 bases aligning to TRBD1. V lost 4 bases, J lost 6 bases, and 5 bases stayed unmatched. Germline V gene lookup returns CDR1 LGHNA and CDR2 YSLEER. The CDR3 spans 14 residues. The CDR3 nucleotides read TGCGCCAGCAGCCTGGGCAGGGGGCAAAACACCATATATTTT. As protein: CASSLGRGQNTIYF.

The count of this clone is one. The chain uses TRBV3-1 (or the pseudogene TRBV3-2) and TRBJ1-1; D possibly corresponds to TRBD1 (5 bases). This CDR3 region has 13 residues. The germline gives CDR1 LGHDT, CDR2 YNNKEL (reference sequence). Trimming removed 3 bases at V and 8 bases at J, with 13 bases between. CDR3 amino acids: CASSQGLRGEAFF. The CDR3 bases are TGTGCCAGCAGCCAGGGATTGCGGGGGGAAGCTTTCTTT.

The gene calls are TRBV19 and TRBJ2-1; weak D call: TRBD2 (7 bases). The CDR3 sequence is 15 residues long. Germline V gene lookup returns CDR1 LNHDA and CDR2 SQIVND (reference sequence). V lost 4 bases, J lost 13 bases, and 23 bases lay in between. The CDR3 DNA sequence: TGTGCCAGTAGTACCCTGGGGGGGCGGGGGACGGCACAGTTCTTC. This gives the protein CASSTLGGRGTAQFF.

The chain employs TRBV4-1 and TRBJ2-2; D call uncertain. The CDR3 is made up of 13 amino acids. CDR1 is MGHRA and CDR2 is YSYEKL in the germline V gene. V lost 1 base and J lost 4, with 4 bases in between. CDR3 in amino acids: CASSQVGTGELFF. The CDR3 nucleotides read TGCGCCAGCAGCCAAGTCGGCACCGGGGAGCTGTTTTTT.

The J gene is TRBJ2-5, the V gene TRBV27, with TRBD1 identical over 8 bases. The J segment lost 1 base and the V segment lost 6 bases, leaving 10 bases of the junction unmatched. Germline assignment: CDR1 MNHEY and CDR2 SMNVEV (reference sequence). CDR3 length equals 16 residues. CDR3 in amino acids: CASRRTGTGAQETQYF. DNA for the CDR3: TGTGCCAGCAGACGGACCGGGACAGGAGCCCAAGAGACCCAGTACTTC.

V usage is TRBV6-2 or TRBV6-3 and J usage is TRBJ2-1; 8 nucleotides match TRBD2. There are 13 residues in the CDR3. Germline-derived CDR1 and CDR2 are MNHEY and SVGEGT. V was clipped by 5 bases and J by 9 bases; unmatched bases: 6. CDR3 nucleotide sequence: TGTGCCAGCAGTGTCGGACTAGCTGGTGAGCAGTTCTTC. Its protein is CASSVGLAGEQFF.